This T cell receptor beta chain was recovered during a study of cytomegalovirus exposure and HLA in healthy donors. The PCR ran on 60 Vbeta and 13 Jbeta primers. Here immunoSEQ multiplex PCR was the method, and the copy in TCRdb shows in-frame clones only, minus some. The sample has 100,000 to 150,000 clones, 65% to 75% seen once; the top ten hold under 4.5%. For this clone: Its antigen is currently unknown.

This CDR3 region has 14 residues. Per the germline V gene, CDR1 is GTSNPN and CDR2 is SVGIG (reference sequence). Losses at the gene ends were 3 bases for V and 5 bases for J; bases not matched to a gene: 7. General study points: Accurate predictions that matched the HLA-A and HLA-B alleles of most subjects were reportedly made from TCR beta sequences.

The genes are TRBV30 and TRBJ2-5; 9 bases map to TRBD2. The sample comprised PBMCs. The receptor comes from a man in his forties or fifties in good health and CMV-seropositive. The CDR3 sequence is CAWRISGGGETQYF. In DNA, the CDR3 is TGTGCCTGGAGGATTAGCGGGGGAGGGGAGACCCAGTACTTC.